The source of this T cell receptor beta chain is a study of OX40 agonist ivuxolimab in advanced cancers. About the research overall: Enrolled patients in dose escalation had cancers that were hepatocellular carcinoma, melanoma, renal cell or head and neck cancer.

General study results and limits: Antigen specificity of clonally expanded peripheral T cells was not established. Among the lowest levels of clonal expansion were found in partial responders at 0.1-3.0 mg/kg. The study found that CD8+ T cells averaged more expanded clones than CD4+.

J lost 4 bases, V lost 4 bases, and 3 bases had no gene match. The germline CDR1 and CDR2 sequences are MNHEY and SMNVEV (reference sequence). The CDR3 has 14 residues. Some clones are missing from TCRdb's copy, which holds only in-frame ones; the method was immunoSEQ multiplex PCR. This table has 75,000 to 95,000 clones, about 91% appearing once. A remark on this clone: Its antigen remains unidentified. Other DNA variants within this sample encode the same CDR3.

This TCR was recovered from an adult with an advanced solid tumor such as melanoma, head and neck, liver or kidney cancer. The chain combines TRBV27 with TRBJ2-5, with 10 positions matching TRBD2. The sequenced sample was CD4+ or CD8+ T cells sorted from blood, obtained in a trial of the OX40 agonist ivuxolimab. CDR3 region: CASSSLAGAETQYF. The CDR3 nucleotides are TGTGCCAGCAGTTCTCTAGCGGGAGCAGAGACCCAGTACTTC.